The sequence of this TCR beta chain was determined in a study of response to subunit inactivated influenza vaccine. Study-wide points: The authors proposed limited new T cell recruitment per seasonal influenza vaccination.

This clonotype showed up just a few times. Its antigen is unidentified. TCRdb called the RT-PCR reads again in MiXCR, with one record for every CDR3 protein. The sample carries about 830,000 distinct CDR3 sequences, roughly 18% recorded once. This TCR came from a man aged 45 to 65 who received an inactivated influenza vaccine. The sequencing here drew on PBMCs from blood, taken roughly 5 days after vaccination.

CDR3 nucleotides: TGCGCCAGCAGCCAGGGACTAGCGGGAGGACGCCTTGAGCAGTTCTTC. Protein sequence: CASSQGLAGGRLEQFF. The chain carries TRBV4-3 and TRBJ2-1; 15 positions match TRBD2. Germline loops: CDR1 LGHNA, CDR2 YSLEER. There are 16 residues in the CDR3. Germline trimming cut 3 bases from V and 9 bases from J; bases unmatched to any gene: 6.